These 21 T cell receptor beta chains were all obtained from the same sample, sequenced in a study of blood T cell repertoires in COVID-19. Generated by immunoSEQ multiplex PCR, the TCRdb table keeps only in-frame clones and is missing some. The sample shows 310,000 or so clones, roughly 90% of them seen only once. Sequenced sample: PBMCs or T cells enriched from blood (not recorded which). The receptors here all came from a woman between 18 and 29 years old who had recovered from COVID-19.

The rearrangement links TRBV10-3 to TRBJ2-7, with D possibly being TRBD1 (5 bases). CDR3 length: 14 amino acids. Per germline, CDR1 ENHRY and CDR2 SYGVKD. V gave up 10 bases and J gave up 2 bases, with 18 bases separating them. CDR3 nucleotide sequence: TGTGCCACCAGCGAAGGGGCCCCCGCCTACGAGCAGTACTTC. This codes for CATSEGAPAYEQYF.

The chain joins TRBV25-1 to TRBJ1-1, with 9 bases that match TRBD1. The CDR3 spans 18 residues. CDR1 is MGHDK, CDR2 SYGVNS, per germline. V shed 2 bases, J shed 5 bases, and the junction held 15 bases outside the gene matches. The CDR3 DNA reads TGTGCCAGCAGTGAACCGGCAACCGTGGGGACAGGGAGTACTGAAGCTTTCTTT. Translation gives CASSEPATVGTGSTEAFF.

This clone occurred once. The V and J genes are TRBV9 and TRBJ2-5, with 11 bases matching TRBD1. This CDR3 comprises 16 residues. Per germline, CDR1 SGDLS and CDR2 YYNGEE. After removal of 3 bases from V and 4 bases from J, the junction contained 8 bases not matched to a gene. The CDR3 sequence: CASSGTGTGGGETQYF. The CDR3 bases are TGTGCCAGCAGCGGAACCGGGACAGGGGGGGGAGAGACCCAGTACTTC.

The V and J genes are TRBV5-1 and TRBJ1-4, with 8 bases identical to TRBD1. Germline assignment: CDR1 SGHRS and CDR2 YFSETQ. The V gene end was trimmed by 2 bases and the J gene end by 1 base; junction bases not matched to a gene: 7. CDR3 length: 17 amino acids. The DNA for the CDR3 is TGCGCCAGCAGCTTAGGACAGGGTACTGGAACTAATGAAAAACTGTTTTTT. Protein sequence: CASSLGQGTGTNEKLFF.

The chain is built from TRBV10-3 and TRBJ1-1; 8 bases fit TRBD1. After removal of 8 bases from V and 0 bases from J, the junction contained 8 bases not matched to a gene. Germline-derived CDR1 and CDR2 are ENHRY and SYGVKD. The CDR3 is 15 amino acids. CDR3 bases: TGTGCCATCGGTAAGACAGGGGCCTTGAACACTGAAGCTTTCTTT. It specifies CAIGKTGALNTEAFF.

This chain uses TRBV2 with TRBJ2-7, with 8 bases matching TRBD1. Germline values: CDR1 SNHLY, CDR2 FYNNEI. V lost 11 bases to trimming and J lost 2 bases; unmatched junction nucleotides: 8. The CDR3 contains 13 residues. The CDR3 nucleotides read TGTGCCCCCGGCGGGACAGGCGCCTACGAGCAGTACTTC. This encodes CAPGGTGAYEQYF.

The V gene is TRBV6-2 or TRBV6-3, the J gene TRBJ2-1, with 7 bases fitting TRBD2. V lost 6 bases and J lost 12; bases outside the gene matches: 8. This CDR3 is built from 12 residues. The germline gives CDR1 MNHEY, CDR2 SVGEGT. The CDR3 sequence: CASSPTSWAQFF. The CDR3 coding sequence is TGTGCCAGCAGCCCGACTAGCTGGGCGCAGTTCTTC.

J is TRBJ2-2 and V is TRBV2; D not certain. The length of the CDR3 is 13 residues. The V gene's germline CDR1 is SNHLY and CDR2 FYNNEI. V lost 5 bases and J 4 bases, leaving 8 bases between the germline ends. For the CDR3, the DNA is TGTGCCAGCAGTCCACAGCCCACCGGGGAGCTGTTTTTT. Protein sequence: CASSPQPTGELFF.

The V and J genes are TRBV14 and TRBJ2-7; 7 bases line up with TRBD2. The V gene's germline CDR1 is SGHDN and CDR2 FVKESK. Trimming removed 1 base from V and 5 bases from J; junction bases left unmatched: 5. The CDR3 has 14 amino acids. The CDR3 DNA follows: TGTGCCAGCAGCCAAGTCAGCGGGGAAGACGAGCAGTACTTC. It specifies CASSQVSGEDEQYF.

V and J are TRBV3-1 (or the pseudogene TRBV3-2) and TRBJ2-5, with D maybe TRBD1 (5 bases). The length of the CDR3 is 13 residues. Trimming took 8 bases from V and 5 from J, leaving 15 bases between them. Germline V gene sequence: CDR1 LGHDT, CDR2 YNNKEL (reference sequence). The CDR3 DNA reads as TGTGCCAGCTCAGGACACACCATGGAGACCCAGTACTTC. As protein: CASSGHTMETQYF.

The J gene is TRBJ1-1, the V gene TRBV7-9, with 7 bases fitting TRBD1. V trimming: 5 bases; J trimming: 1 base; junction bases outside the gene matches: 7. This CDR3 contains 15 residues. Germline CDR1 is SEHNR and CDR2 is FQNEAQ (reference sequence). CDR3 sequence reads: CASSPSGQTNTEAFF. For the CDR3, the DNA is TGTGCCAGCAGCCCCTCGGGACAGACGAACACTGAAGCTTTCTTT.

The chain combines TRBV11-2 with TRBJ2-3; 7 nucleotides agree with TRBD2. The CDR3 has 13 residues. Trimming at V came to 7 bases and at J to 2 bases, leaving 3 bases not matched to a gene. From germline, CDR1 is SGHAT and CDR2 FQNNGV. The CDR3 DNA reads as TGTGCCAGCACCAGGGACTACACAGATACGCAGTATTTT. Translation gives CASTRDYTDTQYF.

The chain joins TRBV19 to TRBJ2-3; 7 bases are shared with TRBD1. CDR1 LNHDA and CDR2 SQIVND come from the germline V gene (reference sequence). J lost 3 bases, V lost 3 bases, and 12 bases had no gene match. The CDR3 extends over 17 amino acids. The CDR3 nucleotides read TGTGCCAGTAGTATCACGAGAGCGAGGGGGCTTACAGATACGCAGTATTTT. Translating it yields CASSITRARGLTDTQYF.

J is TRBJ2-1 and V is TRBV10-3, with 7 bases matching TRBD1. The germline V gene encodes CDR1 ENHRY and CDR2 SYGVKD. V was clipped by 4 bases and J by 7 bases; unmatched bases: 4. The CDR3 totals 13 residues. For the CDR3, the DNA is TGTGCCATCAGTGGTCTACAGGGGAATGAGCAGTTCTTC. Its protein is CAISGLQGNEQFF.

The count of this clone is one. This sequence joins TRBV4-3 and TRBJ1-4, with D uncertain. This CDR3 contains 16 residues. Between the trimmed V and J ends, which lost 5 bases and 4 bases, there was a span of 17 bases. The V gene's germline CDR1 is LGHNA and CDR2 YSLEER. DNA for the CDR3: TGCGCCAGCAGCTCCACCAGGAGGACCCTTAATGAAAAACTGTTTTTT. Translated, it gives CASSSTRRTLNEKLFF.

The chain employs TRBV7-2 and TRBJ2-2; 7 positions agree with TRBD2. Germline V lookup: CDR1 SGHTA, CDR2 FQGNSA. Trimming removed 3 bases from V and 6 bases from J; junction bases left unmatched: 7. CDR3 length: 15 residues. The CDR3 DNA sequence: TGTGCCAGCAGCTTTAGTCGCGGGAGCCCCGGGGAGCTGTTTTTT. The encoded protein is CASSFSRGSPGELFF. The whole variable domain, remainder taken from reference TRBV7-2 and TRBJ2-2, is GAGVSQSPSNKVTEKGKDVELRCDPISGHTALYWYRQSLGQGLEFLIYFQGNSAPDKSGLPSDRFSAERTGGSVSTLTIQRTQQEDSAVYLCASSFSRGSPGELFFGEGSRLTVL.

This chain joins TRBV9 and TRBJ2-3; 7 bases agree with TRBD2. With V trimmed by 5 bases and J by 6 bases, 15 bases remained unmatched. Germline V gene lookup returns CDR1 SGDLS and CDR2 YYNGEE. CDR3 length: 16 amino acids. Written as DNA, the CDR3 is TGTGCCAGCAGTCGTGGAACTAGCGAGTTCGCGGATACGCAGTATTTT. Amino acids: CASSRGTSEFADTQYF.

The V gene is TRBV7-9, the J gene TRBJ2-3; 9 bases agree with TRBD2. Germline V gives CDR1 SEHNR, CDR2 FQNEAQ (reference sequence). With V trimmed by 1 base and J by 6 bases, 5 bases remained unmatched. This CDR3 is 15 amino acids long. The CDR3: CASSLGPRGGDTQYF. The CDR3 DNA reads TGTGCCAGCAGCTTAGGACCGCGGGGGGGCGATACGCAGTATTTT.

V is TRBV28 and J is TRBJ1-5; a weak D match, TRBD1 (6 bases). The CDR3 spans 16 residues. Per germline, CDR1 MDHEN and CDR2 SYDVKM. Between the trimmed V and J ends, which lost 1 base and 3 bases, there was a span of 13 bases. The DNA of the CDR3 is TGTGCCAGCAGTTTATCCAGTACAGGGTACAATCAGCCCCAGCATTTT. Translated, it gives CASSLSSTGYNQPQHF.

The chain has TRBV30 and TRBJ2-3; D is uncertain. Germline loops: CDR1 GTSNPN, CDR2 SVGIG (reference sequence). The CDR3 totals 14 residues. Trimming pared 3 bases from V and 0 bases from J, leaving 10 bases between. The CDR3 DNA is TGTGCCTGGAGCTATCATGCTAGCACAGATACGCAGTATTTT. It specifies CAWSYHASTDTQYF.

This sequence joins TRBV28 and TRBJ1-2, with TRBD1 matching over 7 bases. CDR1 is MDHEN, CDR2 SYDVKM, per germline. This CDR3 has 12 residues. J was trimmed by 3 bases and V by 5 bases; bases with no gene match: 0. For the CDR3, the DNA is TGTGCCAGCAGTACAGGGGACTATGGCTACACCTTC. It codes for CASSTGDYGYTF.